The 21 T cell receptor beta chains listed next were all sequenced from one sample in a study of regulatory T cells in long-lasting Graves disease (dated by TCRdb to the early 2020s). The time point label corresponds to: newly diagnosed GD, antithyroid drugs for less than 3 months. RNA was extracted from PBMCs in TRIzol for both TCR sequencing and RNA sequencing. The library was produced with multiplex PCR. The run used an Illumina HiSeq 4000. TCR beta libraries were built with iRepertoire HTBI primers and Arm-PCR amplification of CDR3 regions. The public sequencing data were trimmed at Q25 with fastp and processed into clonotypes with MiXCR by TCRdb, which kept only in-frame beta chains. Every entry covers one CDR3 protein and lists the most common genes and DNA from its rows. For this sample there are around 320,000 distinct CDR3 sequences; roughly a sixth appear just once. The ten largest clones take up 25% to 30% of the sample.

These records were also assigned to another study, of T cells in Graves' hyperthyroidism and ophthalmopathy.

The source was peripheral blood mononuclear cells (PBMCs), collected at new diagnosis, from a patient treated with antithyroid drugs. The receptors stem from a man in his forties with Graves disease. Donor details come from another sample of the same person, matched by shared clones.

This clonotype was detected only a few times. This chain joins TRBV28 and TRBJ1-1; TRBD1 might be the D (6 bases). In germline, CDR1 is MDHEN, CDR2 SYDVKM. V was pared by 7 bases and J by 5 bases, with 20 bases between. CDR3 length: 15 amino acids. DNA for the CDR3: TGTGCCAGCACCCGGACAGTCCCCCTTGGGACTGAAGCTTTCTTT. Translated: CASTRTVPLGTEAFF.

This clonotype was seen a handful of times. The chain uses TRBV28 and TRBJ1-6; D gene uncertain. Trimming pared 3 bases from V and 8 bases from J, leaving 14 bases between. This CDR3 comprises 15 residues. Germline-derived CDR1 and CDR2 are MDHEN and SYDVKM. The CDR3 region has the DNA TGTGCCAGCAGTTTCTGGGTCGCTTGGGATTCACCCCTCCACTTT. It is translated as CASSFWVAWDSPLHF.

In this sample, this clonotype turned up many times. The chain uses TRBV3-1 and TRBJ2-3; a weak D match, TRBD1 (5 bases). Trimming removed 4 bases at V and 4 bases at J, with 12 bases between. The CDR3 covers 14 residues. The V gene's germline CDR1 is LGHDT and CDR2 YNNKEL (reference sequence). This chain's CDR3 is CASSPLTASDTQYF. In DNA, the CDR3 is TGTGCCAGCAGCCCTTTGACAGCATCAGATACGCAGTATTTT.

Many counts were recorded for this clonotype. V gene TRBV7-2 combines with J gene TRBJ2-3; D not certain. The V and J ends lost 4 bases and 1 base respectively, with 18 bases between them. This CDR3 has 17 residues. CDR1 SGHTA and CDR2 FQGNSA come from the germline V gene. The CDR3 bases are TGTGCCAGCAGCTCAGACCTCCTGCATCGGGGCACAGATACGCAGTATTTT. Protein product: CASSSDLLHRGTDTQYF.

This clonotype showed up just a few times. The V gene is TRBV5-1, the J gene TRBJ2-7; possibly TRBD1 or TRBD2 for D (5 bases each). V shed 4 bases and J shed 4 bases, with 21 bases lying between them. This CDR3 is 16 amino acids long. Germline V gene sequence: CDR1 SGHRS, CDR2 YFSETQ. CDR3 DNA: TGCGCCAGCAGCCAATCCGGGGCAGTAAGGGTATACGAGCAGTACTTC. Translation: CASSQSGAVRVYEQYF.

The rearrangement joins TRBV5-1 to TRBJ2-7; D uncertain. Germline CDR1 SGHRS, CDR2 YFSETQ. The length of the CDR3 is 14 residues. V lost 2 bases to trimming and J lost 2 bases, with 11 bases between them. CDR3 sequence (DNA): TGCGCCAGCAGCTTTATTTCACCCCCCTACGAGCAGTACTTC. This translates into CASSFISPPYEQYF.

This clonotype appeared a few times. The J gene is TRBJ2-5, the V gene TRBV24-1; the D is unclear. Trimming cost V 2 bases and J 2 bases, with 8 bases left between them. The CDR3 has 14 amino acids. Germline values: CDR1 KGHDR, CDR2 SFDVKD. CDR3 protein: CATSDSAGQETQYF. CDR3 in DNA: TGTGCCACCAGTGATTCGGCCGGGCAAGAGACCCAGTACTTC.

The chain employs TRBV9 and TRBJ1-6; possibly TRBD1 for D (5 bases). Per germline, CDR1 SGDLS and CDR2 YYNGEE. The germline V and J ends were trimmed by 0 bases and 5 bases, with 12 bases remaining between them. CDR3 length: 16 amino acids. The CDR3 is CASSVGGAGHNSPLHF. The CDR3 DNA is TGTGCCAGCAGCGTAGGAGGGGCAGGGCATAATTCACCCCTCCACTTT.

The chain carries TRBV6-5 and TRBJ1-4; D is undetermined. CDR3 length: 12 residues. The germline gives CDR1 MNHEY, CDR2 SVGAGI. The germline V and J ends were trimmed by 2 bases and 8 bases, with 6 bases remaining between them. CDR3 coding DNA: TGTGCCAGCAGTTACGGCCCCGAAAAACTGTTTTTT. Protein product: CASSYGPEKLFF.

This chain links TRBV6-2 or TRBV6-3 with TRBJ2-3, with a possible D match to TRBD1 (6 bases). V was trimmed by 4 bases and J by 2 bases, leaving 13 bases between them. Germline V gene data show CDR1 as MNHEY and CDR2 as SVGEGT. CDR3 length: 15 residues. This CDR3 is CASSSRTVITDTQYF. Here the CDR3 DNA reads TGTGCCAGCAGTTCCCGGACAGTCATCACAGATACGCAGTATTTT.

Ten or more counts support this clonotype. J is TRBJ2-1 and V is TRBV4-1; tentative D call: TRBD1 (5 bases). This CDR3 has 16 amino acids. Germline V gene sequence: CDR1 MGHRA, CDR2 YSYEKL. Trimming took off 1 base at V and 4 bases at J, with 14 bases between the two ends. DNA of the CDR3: TGCGCCAGCAGCCAAGTAGGGGTAAAAGTTTACAATGAGCAGTTCTTC. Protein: CASSQVGVKVYNEQFF.

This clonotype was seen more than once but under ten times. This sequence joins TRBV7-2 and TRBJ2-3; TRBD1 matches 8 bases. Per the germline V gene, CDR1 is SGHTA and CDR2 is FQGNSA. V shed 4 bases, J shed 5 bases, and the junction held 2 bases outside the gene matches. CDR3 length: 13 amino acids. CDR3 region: CASSSQGGDTQYF. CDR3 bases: TGTGCCAGCAGCTCACAGGGGGGAGATACGCAGTATTTT.

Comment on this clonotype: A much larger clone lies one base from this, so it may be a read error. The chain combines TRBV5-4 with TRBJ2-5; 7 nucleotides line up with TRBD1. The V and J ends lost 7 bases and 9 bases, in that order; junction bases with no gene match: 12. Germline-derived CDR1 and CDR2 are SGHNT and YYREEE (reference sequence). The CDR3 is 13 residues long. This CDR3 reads CASGRDRERSQYF. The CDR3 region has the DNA TGTGCCAGCGGCCGCGACAGGGAGCGATCCCAGTACTTC.

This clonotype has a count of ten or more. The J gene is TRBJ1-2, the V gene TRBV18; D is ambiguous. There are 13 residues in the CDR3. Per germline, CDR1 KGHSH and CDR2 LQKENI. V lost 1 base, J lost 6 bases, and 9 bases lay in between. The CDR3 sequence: CASSPLGNHGYTF. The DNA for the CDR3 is TGTGCCAGCTCACCACTGGGCAACCATGGCTACACCTTC.

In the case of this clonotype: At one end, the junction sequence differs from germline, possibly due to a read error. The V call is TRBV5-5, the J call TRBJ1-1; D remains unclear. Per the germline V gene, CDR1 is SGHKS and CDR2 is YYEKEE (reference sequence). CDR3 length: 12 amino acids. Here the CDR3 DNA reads TGTGCCAGCAGCCCCTGGGCAACTGAAGCTCTCTTT. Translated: CASSPWATEALF.

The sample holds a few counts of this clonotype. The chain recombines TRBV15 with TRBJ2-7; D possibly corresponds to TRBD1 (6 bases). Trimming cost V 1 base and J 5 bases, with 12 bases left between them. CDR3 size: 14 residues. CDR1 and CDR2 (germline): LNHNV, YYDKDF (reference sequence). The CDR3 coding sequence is TGTGCCACCAGCAGAGTAGGGGGTTGGGACGAGCAGTACTTC. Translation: CATSRVGGWDEQYF.

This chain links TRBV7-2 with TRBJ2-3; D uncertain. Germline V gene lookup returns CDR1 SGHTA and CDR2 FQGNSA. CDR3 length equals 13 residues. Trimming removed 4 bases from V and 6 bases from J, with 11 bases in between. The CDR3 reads CASSSYSSDTQYF. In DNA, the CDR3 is TGTGCCAGCAGCTCGTATAGCTCCGATACGCAGTATTTT.

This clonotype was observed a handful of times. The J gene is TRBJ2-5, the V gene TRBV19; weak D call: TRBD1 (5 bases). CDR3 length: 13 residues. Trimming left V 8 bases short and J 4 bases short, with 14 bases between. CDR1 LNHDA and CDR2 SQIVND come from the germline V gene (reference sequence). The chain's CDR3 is CASSVVGAETQYF. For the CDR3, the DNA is TGTGCCAGTTCCGTCGTAGGGGCAGAGACCCAGTACTTC. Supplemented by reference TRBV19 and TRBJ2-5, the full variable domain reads DGGITQSPKYLFRKEGQNVTLSCEQNLNHDAMYWYRQDPGQGLRLIYYSQIVNDFQKGDIAEGYSVSREKKESFPLTVTSAQKNPTAFYLCASSVVGAETQYFGPGTRLLVL.

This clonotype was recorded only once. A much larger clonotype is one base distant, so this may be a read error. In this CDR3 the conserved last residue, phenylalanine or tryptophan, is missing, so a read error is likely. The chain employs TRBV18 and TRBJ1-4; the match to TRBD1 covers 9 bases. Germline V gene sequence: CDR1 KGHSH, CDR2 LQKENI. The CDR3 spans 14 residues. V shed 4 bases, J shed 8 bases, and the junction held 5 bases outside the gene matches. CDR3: CASSQTGGKEKLFL. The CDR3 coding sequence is TGTGCCAGCTCACAAACAGGGGGCAAAGAAAAACTGTTTTTG.

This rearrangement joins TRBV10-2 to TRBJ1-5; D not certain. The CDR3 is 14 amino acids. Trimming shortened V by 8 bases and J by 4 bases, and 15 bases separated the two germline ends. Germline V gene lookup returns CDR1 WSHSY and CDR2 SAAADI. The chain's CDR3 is CASSPAGGNQPQHF. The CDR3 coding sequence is TGCGCCAGCTCCCCAGCAGGAGGGAATCAGCCCCAGCATTTT.

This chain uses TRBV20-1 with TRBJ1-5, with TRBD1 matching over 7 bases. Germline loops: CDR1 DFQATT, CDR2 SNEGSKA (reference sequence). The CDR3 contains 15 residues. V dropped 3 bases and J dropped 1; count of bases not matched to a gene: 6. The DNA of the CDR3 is TGCAGTGCTAGGGACAGGCTGGGAAGCAATCAGCCCCAGCATTTT. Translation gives CSARDRLGSNQPQHF.